The 6 T cell receptor beta chains listed next were all sequenced from one sample in a study of T cell responses to AZD1222 COVID-19 vaccine listed by TCRdb under 2021. The library was prepared using the immunoSEQ multiplex PCR assay. TCRdb re-hosts the immuneACCESS table, in-frame sequences only. Its copies lack some clones; in the studies checked, an unresolved V gene accounts for under half of them, and the cause for the rest is not known. The sample contains approximately 180,000 clones, 70% to 90% of them found a single time. Together, the top ten hold more than 3.5% of the sample. The sample's time point label is to be understood as: about 28 days (+/-7) after the second vaccine dose. The treatment or condition label here, explained by the study, means: meningococcal conjugate vaccine given as trial control. The input for sequencing was peripheral blood, taken 28 days after the second dose of the MenACWY control vaccine. These receptors originate from an adult who received the MenACWY meningococcal vaccine as a control.

The CDR3 spells CATSDPIRLAGDSSSYEQYF. The DNA for the CDR3 is TGTGCCACCAGTGATCCCATACGACTAGCGGGAGATTCAAGCTCCTACGAGCAGTACTTC. The rearrangement uses TRBV24-1 and TRBJ2-7; TRBD2 agrees at 12 bases. The germline gives CDR1 KGHDR, CDR2 SFDVKD. The CDR3 totals 20 residues. J was trimmed by 0 bases and V by 3 bases; bases with no gene match: 14.

The chain combines TRBV11-2 with TRBJ1-4; weak D call: TRBD1 (5 bases). This CDR3 is 14 amino acids long. The germline V gene has CDR1 SGHAT and CDR2 FQNNGV. V shed 2 bases and J shed 8 bases, with 12 bases lying between them. The CDR3 bases are TGTGCCAGCAGCTTACGTGGACACGAAGAAAAACTGTTTTTT. This gives the protein CASSLRGHEEKLFF.

This clone was seen a single time. The gene calls are TRBV11-3 and TRBJ2-2, with D tentatively TRBD1 (5 bases). CDR1 and CDR2 from the germline V gene are SGHNT and YENEEA. The CDR3 runs 13 residues. Trimming took off 5 bases at V and 1 base at J, with 5 bases between the two ends. Here the CDR3 reads CASSQGNTGELFF. The CDR3 coding sequence is TGTGCCAGCAGCCAGGGGAACACCGGGGAGCTGTTTTTT.

The chain uses TRBV29-1 and TRBJ2-3, with TRBD2 matching 7 bases. CDR3 length: 14 residues. Germline CDR1 and CDR2: SQVTM and ANQGSEA. The trim removed 5 bases at V and 3 bases at J, leaving 8 bases unmatched. The CDR3 bases are TGCAGCGTTCTTGTCGCCGGGGGGACAGATACGCAGTATTTT. This sequence encodes CSVLVAGGTDTQYF.

The chain combines TRBV7-2 with TRBJ1-5; the D is unclear. V lost 5 bases to trimming and J lost 7 bases, with 15 bases between them. The germline V gene has CDR1 SGHTA and CDR2 FQGNSA. The CDR3 runs 14 residues. CDR3 protein: CASSQTRDSQPQHF. CDR3 nucleotide sequence: TGTGCCAGCAGCCAGACTAGGGATTCCCAGCCCCAGCATTTT. The complete variable domain, with remaining parts taken from reference TRBV7-2 and TRBJ1-5, reads GAGVSQSPSNKVTEKGKDVELRCDPISGHTALYWYRQSLGQGLEFLIYFQGNSAPDKSGLPSDRFSAERTGGSVSTLTIQRTQQEDSAVYLCASSQTRDSQPQHFGDGTRLSIL.

This chain joins TRBV5-6 and TRBJ1-2; 9 bases are shared with TRBD1. The CDR3 consists of 15 residues. Germline-derived CDR1 and CDR2 are SGHDT and YYEEEE. Germline trimming cut 4 bases from V and 2 bases from J; bases unmatched to any gene: 6. The CDR3 protein is CASSGRDRANYGYTF. CDR3 bases: TGTGCCAGCAGCGGACGGGACAGGGCCAACTATGGCTACACCTTC.